This TCR beta chain was identified in a study of T cells in narcolepsy (dated by TCRdb to 2017 to 2018). Background for the entire study: Patients with narcolepsy type 1 or type 2 (NT1, NT2) and healthy control donors were enrolled in the study. The study sought autoreactive T cells targeting hypocretin neuron self-antigens (hypocretin, TRIB2) in narcolepsy patients, using TCR Vbeta sequencing to track clonotypes in blood and CSF.

With regard to this clone: Its recognized antigen is unknown. Base qualities are not at hand, and no much larger clone is one base apart.

The library was prepared using the immunoSEQ multiplex PCR assay. Entries here come from immuneACCESS through TCRdb and include only in-frame sequences with V and J called. Some clones fail to appear in such tables; in the studies checked, an unresolved V gene covers under half of the shortfall, and the cause of the remainder is unknown. The sample records some 16,000 clones, 85% of which are singletons. The ten largest clones add up to 35% to 40% of the sample. Summary of the overall study and its limitations: Patients and controls had similar numbers of sequenced blood memory CD4+ clonotypes, with averages of approximately 40,000 in patients and roughly 36,000 in controls. Autoreactive clonotypes were reported to be detected serially in the blood of the same patients and of different patients, but not in the blood of healthy controls. In plots comparing CSF and blood CD4+ T cell clonotypes from the same patient, HCRT-specific and TRIB2-specific autoreactive clonotypes were highlighted. Certain blood memory CD4+ repertoires from patients and controls had no sequences that matched autoreactive T cell clones.

Trimming removed 4 bases from V and 8 bases from J, leaving 11 bases between the germline ends. The CDR3 has 12 amino acids, counting the end cysteine and phenylalanine. Only the CDR3 DNA is retained, 36 bases long and in frame from the first base. For CDR1 and CDR2, the germline V gene lists SNHLY and FYNNEI. Memory CD4+ T cells were sorted ex vivo from peripheral blood of narcolepsy patients and healthy controls for TCR Vbeta sequencing. The sequenced material came from memory (CD45RA-) CD4+ T cells from blood. The cell subset or site label for this specimen denotes: memory T cells sorted ex vivo from peripheral blood. The chain links TRBV2 with TRBJ1-2; TRBD1 is possibly the D segment (6 matching bases). The receptor comes from a human donor in good health. The nucleotide sequence reads TGTGCCAGCAGTGGAAGGAGGGGGGGCTACACCTTC. It translates as CASSGRRGGYTF.